The rows below give T cell receptor beta chains drawn from one sample of a study of T cell changes during pregnancy in multiple sclerosis. TCRdb's copy holds only in-frame clones and misses some; the assay was immunoSEQ multiplex PCR. Here the sample spans about 49,000 clones, under 95% being singletons. The specimen was CD8+ T cells from peripheral blood mononuclear cells, collected before pregnancy. Every receptor here comes from a female donor with multiple sclerosis, enrolled in a pregnancy study. Both conserved end residues are part of each CDR3. Each record gives: J gene, V gene, clone size, D gene, CDR3 protein, CDR3 DNA. D genes are given only for firm matches. The size field is filled for only some rows; it gives once, few, many or a size class.

J: TRBJ2-2
V: TRBV6-4
size: -
D: TRBD1
CDR3: CASSDDGTGSTGELFF
DNA: TGTGCCAGCAGTGACGATGGGACAGGGTCTACCGGGGAGCTGTTTTTT

J: TRBJ1-1
V: TRBV27
size: -
D: -
CDR3: CASMLAANTEAFF
DNA: TGTGCCAGCATGTTGGCGGCGAACACTGAAGCTTTCTTT

J: TRBJ2-7
V: TRBV27
size: -
D: TRBD1
CDR3: CASGTGVSYEQYF
DNA: TGTGCCAGTGGGACAGGGGTCTCGTACGAGCAGTACTTC

J: TRBJ2-5
V: TRBV5-4
size: -
D: -
CDR3: CASSLRGWGEAYGGTQYF
DNA: TGTGCCAGCAGCTTGCGCGGTTGGGGGGAGGCGTATGGTGGGACCCAGTACTTC

J: TRBJ2-1
V: TRBV6-1
size: -
D: -
CDR3: CASSRATYNEQFF
DNA: TGTGCCAGCAGCAGGGCAACGTACAATGAGCAGTTCTTC

J: TRBJ2-7
V: TRBV7-9
size: -
D: TRBD1
CDR3: CASSPRDSSYEQYF
DNA: TGTGCCAGCAGCCCCCGGGACAGCTCCTACGAGCAGTACTTC

J: TRBJ2-7
V: TRBV11-2
size: once
D: TRBD2
CDR3: CASSLGAAGAYEQYF
DNA: TGTGCCAGCAGCTTAGGAGCTGCGGGGGCCTACGAGCAGTACTTC

J: TRBJ1-4
V: TRBV4-1
size: -
D: -
CDR3: CASSQDPADRTEKLFF
DNA: TGCGCCAGCAGCCAAGATCCGGCAGACCGGACAGAAAAACTGTTTTTT

J: TRBJ2-1
V: TRBV6-5
size: -
D: -
CDR3: CASRLDLTYNEQFF
DNA: TGTGCCAGCAGATTAGACTTAACCTACAATGAGCAGTTCTTC

J: TRBJ2-7
V: TRBV7-2
size: -
D: TRBD2
CDR3: CASSAISGSSYEQYF
DNA: TGTGCCAGCAGCGCCATCAGCGGGAGTTCCTACGAGCAGTACTTC

J: TRBJ2-7
V: TRBV6-5
size: once
D: TRBD2
CDR3: CASSYAPGAGAYEQYF
DNA: TGTGCCAGCAGTTACGCCCCCGGGGCGGGAGCCTACGAGCAGTACTTC

J: TRBJ1-5
V: TRBV27
size: few
D: -
CDR3: CASSFGPGQPQHF
DNA: TGTGCCAGCAGTTTTGGTCCAGGACAGCCCCAGCATTTT

J: TRBJ1-5
V: TRBV6-4
size: -
D: TRBD1
CDR3: CASSDSTGGNQPQHF
DNA: TGTGCCAGCAGTGACTCGACAGGGGGCAATCAGCCCCAGCATTTT

J: TRBJ1-3
V: TRBV21-1
size: -
D: -
CDR3: CASRGIYF
DNA: TGTGCCAGCCGCGGAATATATTTT

J: TRBJ1-4
V: TRBV15
size: -
D: -
CDR3: CATSGWEGPDSNEKLFF
DNA: TGTGCCACCAGCGGGTGGGAGGGGCCCGACTCTAATGAAAAACTGTTTTTT

J: TRBJ1-1
V: TRBV9
size: -
D: TRBD1
CDR3: CASSASGGGFGTEAFF
DNA: TGTGCCAGCAGCGCCTCAGGGGGCGGGTTTGGCACTGAAGCTTTCTTT

J: TRBJ2-1
V: TRBV4-2
size: -
D: -
CDR3: CASTADGMGLNEQFF
DNA: TGTGCCAGCACCGCGGACGGGATGGGTTTGAATGAGCAGTTCTTC

J: TRBJ2-3
V: TRBV6-5
size: -
D: -
CDR3: CASSYGLRPGDTQYF
DNA: TGTGCCAGCAGTTATGGGCTTAGGCCTGGGGATACGCAGTATTTT

J: TRBJ2-2
V: TRBV30
size: -
D: -
CDR3: CAWREQPTGELFF
DNA: TGTGCCTGGAGAGAACAGCCCACCGGGGAGCTGTTTTTT

J: TRBJ2-7
V: TRBV30
size: -
D: TRBD2
CDR3: CAWSVGTRDEQYF
DNA: TGTGCCTGGAGTGTCGGGACTAGGGACGAGCAGTACTTC

J: TRBJ2-6
V: TRBV7-2
size: -
D: TRBD2
CDR3: CASSFFAGGSNVLTF
DNA: TGTGCCAGCAGCTTTTTTGCGGGGGGGTCCAACGTCCTGACTTTC

J: TRBJ1-1
V: TRBV6-6
size: -
D: TRBD1
CDR3: CASGTGINTEAFF
DNA: TGTGCCAGCGGGACAGGGATTAACACTGAAGCTTTCTTT

J: TRBJ1-2
V: TRBV5-4
size: -
D: -
CDR3: CASSLGQTIYGYTF
DNA: TGTGCCAGCAGCTTGGGACAGACGATCTATGGCTACACCTTC

J: TRBJ1-1
V: TRBV28
size: -
D: TRBD1
CDR3: CASSPSTGGMNTEAFF
DNA: TGTGCCAGCAGTCCCTCGACAGGGGGCATGAACACTGAAGCTTTCTTT

J: TRBJ2-7
V: TRBV7-9
size: -
D: TRBD2
CDR3: CASSLVSSGKNEQYF
DNA: TGTGCCAGCAGCTTGGTGTCTAGCGGGAAGAACGAGCAGTACTTC

J: TRBJ2-3
V: TRBV9
size: -
D: TRBD2
CDR3: CASSEGTGGSSDTQYF
DNA: TGTGCCAGCAGCGAGGGGACTGGCGGGAGTTCAGATACGCAGTATTTT

J: TRBJ2-7
V: TRBV18
size: -
D: -
CDR3: CASSPRTGAYEQYF
DNA: TGTGCCAGCTCACCACGGACCGGGGCCTACGAGCAGTACTTC

J: TRBJ2-1
V: TRBV5-6
size: -
D: -
CDR3: CASSLSPPDIEQFF
DNA: TGTGCCAGCAGCTTGAGTCCTCCCGACATTGAGCAGTTCTTC